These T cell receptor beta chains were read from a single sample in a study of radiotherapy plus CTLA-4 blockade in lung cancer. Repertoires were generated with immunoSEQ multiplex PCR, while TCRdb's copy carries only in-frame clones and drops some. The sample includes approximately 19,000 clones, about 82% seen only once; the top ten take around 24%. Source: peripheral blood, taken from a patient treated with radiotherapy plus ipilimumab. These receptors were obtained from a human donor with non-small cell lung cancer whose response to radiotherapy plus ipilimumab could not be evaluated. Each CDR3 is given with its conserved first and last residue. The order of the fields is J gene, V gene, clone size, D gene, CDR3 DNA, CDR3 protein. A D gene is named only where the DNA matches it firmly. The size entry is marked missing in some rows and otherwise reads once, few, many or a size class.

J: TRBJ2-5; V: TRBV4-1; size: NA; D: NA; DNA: TGCGCCAGCAGCTTTGACAGTCAAGAGACCCAGTACTTC; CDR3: CASSFDSQETQYF
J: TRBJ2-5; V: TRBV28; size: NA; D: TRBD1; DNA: TGTGCCAGCAGTACCCGGGACAGGGTCCAAGAGACCCAGTACTTC; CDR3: CASSTRDRVQETQYF
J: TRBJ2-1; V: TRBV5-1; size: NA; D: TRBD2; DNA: TGCGCCAGCAGCCTGACTAGCGGGGGGACCTACAATGAGCAGTTCTTC; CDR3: CASSLTSGGTYNEQFF
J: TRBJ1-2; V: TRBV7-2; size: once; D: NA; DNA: TGTGCCAGCAGCCTCGGTTGGAGGGAGGTCTATGGCTACACCTTC; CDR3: CASSLGWREVYGYTF
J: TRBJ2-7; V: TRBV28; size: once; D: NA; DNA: TGTGCCAGCAGTTTAAACCGGGGGTCCCCTTGGTTGGGTGAGCAGTACTTC; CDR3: CASSLNRGSPWLGEQYF
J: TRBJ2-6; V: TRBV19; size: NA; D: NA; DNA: TGTGCCAGTACCCCTGGGGGCAGACCCTCTGGGGCCAACGTCCTGACTTTC; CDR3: CASTPGGRPSGANVLTF
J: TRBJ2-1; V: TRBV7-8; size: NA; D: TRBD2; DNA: TGTGCCAGCACAGCCCGGGGGGGGCTGTTTGAGCAGTTCTTC; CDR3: CASTARGGLFEQFF
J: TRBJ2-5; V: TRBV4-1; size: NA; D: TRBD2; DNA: TGCGCCAGCAGCCAAGAGGGGCTAGCGGGGAGGGAGACCCAGTACTTC; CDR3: CASSQEGLAGRETQYF
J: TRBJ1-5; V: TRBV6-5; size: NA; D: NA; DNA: TGTGCCAGCAGTCAGACAGTGAATCAGCCCCAGCATTTT; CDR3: CASSQTVNQPQHF
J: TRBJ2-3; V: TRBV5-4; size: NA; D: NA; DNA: TGTGCCAGCAGCTCCCGGGACTTGTTGGCAGATACGCAGTATTTT; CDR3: CASSSRDLLADTQYF
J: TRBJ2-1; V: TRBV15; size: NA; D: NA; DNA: TGTGCCACCAGCAGGGGGGGCGGGGGAAACAATGAGCAGTTCTTC; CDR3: CATSRGGGGNNEQFF
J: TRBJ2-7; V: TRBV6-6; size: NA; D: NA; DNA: TGTGCCAGCACTCGGACAGCCTACGAGCAGTACTTC; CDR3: CASTRTAYEQYF
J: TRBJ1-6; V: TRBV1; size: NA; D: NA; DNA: TGCACCAGCAGCCCAACGGGCTATAATTCACCCCTCCACTTT; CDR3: CTSSPTGYNSPLHF
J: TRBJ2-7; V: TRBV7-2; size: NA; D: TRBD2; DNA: TGTGCCAGCAGCTCTAGCGGGAGGTACGAGCAGTACTTC; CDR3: CASSSSGRYEQYF
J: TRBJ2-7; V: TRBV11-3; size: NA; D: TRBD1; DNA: TGTGCCAGCAGCTTAGATAGGACAGGCCACTACGAGCAGTACTTC; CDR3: CASSLDRTGHYEQYF
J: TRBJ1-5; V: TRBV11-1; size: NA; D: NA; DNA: TGTGCCAGCAGCTTAGATGGACAGTTCAATCAGCCCCAGCATTTT; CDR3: CASSLDGQFNQPQHF
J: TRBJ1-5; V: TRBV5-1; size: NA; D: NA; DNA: TGCGCCAGCAGCTTCGGGGGGGAATCTCAGCCCCAGCATTTT; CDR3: CASSFGGESQPQHF
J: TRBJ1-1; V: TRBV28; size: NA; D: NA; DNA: TGTGCCAGCGCTACAGGGACCCGAGAAGCTTTCTTT; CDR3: CASATGTREAFF
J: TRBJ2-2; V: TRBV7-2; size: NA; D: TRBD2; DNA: TGTGCCAGCAGCCGCCTCAGCGGGACGAACACCGGGGAGCTGTTTTTT; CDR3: CASSRLSGTNTGELFF
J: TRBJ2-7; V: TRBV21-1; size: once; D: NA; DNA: TGTGCCAGCAGCAAACTCAGTAGGGGAAGCTACGAGCAGTACTTC; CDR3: CASSKLSRGSYEQYF
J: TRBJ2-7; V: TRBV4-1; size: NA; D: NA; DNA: TGCGCCAGCAGCCAAGCCTCCCTAACAGGCAACCTAAGGTCTGACGAGCAGTACTTC; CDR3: CASSQASLTGNLRSDEQYF
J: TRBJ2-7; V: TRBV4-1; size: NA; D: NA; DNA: TGCGCCAGCAGCCAAGGACAGGCCTCCTCCTACGAGCAGTACTTC; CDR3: CASSQGQASSYEQYF
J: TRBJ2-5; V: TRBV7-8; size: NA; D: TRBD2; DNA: TGTGCCAGCAGCCGCGTTACTAGCGGGAGGTCAGAGACCCAGTACTTC; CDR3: CASSRVTSGRSETQYF
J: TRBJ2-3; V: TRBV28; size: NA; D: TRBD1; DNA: TGTGCCAGCAGTGGACAGGCCGGCACAGATACGCAGTATTTT; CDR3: CASSGQAGTDTQYF
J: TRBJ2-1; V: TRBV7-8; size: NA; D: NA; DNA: TGTGCCAGCAGATTTCTAGCATCTGAGCAGTTCTTC; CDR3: CASRFLASEQFF
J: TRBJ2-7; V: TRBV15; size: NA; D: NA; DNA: TGTGCCACCAGCAGAGGGACACCAGTTAGTGGTCTACCCTACGAGCAGTACTTC; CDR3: CATSRGTPVSGLPYEQYF
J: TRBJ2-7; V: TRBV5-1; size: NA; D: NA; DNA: TGCGCCAGCAGCTTGGAATTGGGTAGCGGTACCTACGAGCAGTACTTC; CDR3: CASSLELGSGTYEQYF
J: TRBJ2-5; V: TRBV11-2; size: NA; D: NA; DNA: TGTGCCAGCCAGGCTAGGCTTGAGGGGACCCAGTACTTC; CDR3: CASQARLEGTQYF
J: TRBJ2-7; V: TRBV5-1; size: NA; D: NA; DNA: TGCGCCAGCAGCTTGATCGGAGGGCCCTCCTACGAGCAGTACTTC; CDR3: CASSLIGGPSYEQYF
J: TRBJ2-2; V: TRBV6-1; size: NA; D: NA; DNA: TGTGCCAGCGGACTTTATCAGAACACCGGGGAGCTGTTTTTT; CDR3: CASGLYQNTGELFF
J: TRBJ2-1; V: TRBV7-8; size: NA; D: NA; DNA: TGTGCCAGCAGCCCCAGTTGGGGGGTCAATGAGCAGTTCTTC; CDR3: CASSPSWGVNEQFF
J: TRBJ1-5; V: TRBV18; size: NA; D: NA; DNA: TGTGCCAGCTCACCGGTAGAGTCTCAGCCCCAGCATTTT; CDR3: CASSPVESQPQHF
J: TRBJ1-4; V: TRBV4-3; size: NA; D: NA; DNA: TGCGCCAGCAGCCAAGATGGGCATGCAACTAATGAAAAACTGTTTTTT; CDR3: CASSQDGHATNEKLFF
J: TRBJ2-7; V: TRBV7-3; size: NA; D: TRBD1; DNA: TGTGCCAGCCCCCCCGATTACCCGGGACAGGGTACCTACGAGCAGTACTTC; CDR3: CASPPDYPGQGTYEQYF
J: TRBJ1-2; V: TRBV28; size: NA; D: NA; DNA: TGTGCCAGCAGTACCCCCTGGCGGGGGACTAACTATGGCTACACCTTC; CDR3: CASSTPWRGTNYGYTF
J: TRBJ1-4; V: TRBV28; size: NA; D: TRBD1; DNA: TGTGCCAGCAGTCCACCACAGGGGAGCACTAATGAAAAACTGTTTTTT; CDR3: CASSPPQGSTNEKLFF
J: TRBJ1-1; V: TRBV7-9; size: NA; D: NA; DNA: TGTGCCAGCAGGAACTTCGGGGGGGCGGAGGGCGGCGAAGCTTTCTTT; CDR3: CASRNFGGAEGGEAFF
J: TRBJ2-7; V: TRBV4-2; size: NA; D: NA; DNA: TGTGCCAGCAGCCAAGACGACAGGTCCTACGAGCAGTACTTC; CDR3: CASSQDDRSYEQYF
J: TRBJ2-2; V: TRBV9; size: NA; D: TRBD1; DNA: TGTGCCAGCAGCCCCGAGCAGGGGGCGGTCGGGGAGCTGTTTTTT; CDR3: CASSPEQGAVGELFF
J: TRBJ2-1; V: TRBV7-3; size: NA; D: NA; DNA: TGTGCCTCCCGACGGGATAGCTCCTACAATGAGCAGTTCTTC; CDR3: CASRRDSSYNEQFF
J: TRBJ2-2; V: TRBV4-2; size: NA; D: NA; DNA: TGTGCCAGCAGCCAGTCGTTAGTAACCCTCGGGGAGCTGTTTTTT; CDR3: CASSQSLVTLGELFF
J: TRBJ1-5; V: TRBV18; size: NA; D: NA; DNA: TGTGCCAGCTCACCCCCAGGTAGGAGCAATCAGCCCCAGCATTTT; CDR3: CASSPPGRSNQPQHF
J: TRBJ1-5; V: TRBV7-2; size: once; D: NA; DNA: TGTGCCAGCAGCCAGGGACACAGCAATCAGCCCCAGCATTTT; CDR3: CASSQGHSNQPQHF
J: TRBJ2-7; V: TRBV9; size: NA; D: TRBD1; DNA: TGTGCCAGCAGCGTACAGGACAGGGGAGTGTACGAGCAGTACTTC; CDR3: CASSVQDRGVYEQYF
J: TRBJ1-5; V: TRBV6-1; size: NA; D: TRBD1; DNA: TGTGCCAGCAGTGAAGGCACAGGGGGAGGGTTTCGCAATCAGCCCCAGCATTTT; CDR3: CASSEGTGGGFRNQPQHF